Listed here is a single TCR beta chain. What it recognizes is unknown. This CDR3 is built from 12 residues. Germline V gene sequence: CDR1 SGHDT, CDR2 YYEEEE. V was trimmed by 1 base and J by 5 bases, leaving 7 bases between them. This sample is part of a study of identical twins. Whole-study findings and limits: Models underestimated out-of-frame TCR alpha sharing in monozygotic twins.

One entry per CDR3 protein, called by TCRdb with MiXCR from the 5' RACE reads. The table lists roughly 720,000 distinct CDR3 sequences, 15% to 20% of them singletons. The data also belong to a second study, concerning T cells expressing NK-cell markers.

The rearrangement links TRBV5-6 to TRBJ2-7; D call uncertain. Sequenced input: PBMCs. The source is a woman younger than 30 in good health. The CDR3 DNA reads as TGTGCCAGCAGCTTGTACAGCAACGAGCAGTACTTC. Protein sequence: CASSLYSNEQYF.